The 3 T cell receptor beta chains reported below all come from one sample, sequenced in a study of T cell repertoires in cytomegalovirus infection. One entry per CDR3 protein, called by TCRdb with MiXCR from the reads. The table shows fewer than 300,000 distinct CDR3 sequences, with more than 20% occurring only once. Material: PBMCs. Every receptor here comes from a human donor in good health (CMV status not recorded). Some clones in this sample may be carry-over from other donors' samples.

This chain uses TRBV20-1 with TRBJ2-1; the match to TRBD2 covers 9 bases. The CDR3 has 14 amino acids. CDR1 is DFQATT and CDR2 is SNEGSKA in the germline V gene (reference sequence). The V segment lost 8 bases and the J segment 8 bases; nucleotides outside the gene matches: 13. This chain's CDR3 is CSCLSGSPQDEQFF. CDR3 nucleotides: TGCAGTTGTCTTAGCGGGAGCCCCCAGGATGAGCAGTTCTTC.

The chain recombines TRBV28 with TRBJ2-7; D is ambiguous. The CDR3 has 12 residues. The V end lost 5 bases, the J end lost 6 bases, and 11 bases lay between the germline ends. The germline CDR1 and CDR2 sequences are MDHEN and SYDVKM. CDR3 nucleotides: TGTGCCAGCAGTCCTACGCGGCGCGAGCAGTACTTC. As protein: CASSPTRREQYF.

The chain carries TRBV19 and TRBJ1-1, with D hard to call. Trimming stripped 3 bases from V and 0 bases from J, with 8 bases between. Germline V gene data show CDR1 as LNHDA and CDR2 as SQIVND (reference sequence). The CDR3 runs 14 residues. CDR3 protein: CASSIRGLNTEAFF. The CDR3 DNA sequence: TGTGCCAGTAGTATCCGCGGGTTGAACACTGAAGCTTTCTTT.